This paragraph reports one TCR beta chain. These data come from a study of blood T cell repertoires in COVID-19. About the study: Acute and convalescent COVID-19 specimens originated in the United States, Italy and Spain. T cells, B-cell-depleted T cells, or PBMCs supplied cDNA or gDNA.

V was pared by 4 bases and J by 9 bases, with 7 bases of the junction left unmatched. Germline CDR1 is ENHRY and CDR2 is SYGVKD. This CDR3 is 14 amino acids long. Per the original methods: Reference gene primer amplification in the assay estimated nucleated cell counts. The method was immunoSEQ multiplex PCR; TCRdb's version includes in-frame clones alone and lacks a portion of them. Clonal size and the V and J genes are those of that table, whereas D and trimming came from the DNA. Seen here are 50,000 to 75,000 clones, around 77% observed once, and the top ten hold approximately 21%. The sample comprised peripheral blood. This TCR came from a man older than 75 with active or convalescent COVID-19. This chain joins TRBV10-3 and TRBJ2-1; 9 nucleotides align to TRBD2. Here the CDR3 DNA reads TGTGCCATCAGTGTAATAGCGGGAGCCGGTGAGCAGTTCTTC. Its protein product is CAISVIAGAGEQFF.